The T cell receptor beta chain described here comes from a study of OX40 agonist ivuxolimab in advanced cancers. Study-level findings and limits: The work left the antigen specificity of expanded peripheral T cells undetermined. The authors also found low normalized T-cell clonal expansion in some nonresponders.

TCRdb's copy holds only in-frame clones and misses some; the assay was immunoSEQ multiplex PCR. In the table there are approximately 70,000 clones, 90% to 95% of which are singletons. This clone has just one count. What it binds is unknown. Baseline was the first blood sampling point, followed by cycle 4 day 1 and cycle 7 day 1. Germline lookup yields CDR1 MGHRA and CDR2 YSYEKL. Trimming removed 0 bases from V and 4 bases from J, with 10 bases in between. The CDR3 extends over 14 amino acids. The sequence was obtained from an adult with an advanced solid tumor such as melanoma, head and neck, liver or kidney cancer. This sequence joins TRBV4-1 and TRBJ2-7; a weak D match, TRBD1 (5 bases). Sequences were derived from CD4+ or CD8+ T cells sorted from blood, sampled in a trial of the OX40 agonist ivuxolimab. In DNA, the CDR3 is TGCGCCAGCAGCCAAGATTACAGGAATTACGAGCAGTACTTC. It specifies CASSQDYRNYEQYF.